This T cell receptor (beta chain) comes out of a study of T cells in Graves' hyperthyroidism and ophthalmopathy. As for the study in general: The authors collected peripheral blood at initial diagnosis, before any treatment.

The CDR3 regions of TCR beta were amplified from RNA transcripts. Initially, a first-round RT-PCR of the TCR CDR3 employed the HTBI primer set. TCRdb independently ran MiXCR on the multiplex PCR reads; one entry per CDR3 protein. Here the sample spans around 610,000 distinct CDR3 sequences, about 14% being singletons. This CDR3 is 14 amino acids long. The V and J ends lost 2 bases and 5 bases respectively, with 10 bases between them. Inclusion characteristics of ophthalmopathy patients comprised a Clinical Activity Score of at least 3, a NOSPECS grade of at least 4, and duration under 3 months. Exclusion criteria comprised uncontrolled infection, other autoimmune disease, pregnancy or lactation. This clonotype came up many times. Its antigen is unknown. The study, taken as a whole, reports: Within blood appeared most thyroid clonotypes that had expanded above 0.001.

Sample: blood. The sequence was collected from a woman aged 40 to 55 with Graves' ophthalmopathy. The J gene is TRBJ1-5, the V gene TRBV12-3 or TRBV12-4; D is uncertain. CDR3: CASSLNPRDQPQHF. The CDR3 nucleotides read TGTGCCAGCAGTTTAAACCCCCGGGATCAGCCCCAGCATTTT.